Shown below are 24 T cell receptor beta chains from a single sample sequenced in a study of blood T cell repertoires in COVID-19. Clones were read by immunoSEQ multiplex PCR, and TCRdb kept only the in-frame ones, dropping some. The data hold about 240,000 clones, with roughly nine tenths observed a single time. Sequencing was carried out using peripheral blood. Receptors were obtained from a man between 60 and 75 years old with acute or convalescent COVID-19.

The chain employs TRBV28 and TRBJ2-5, with 11 bases matching TRBD1. Germline V lookup: CDR1 MDHEN, CDR2 SYDVKM. J was trimmed by 5 bases and V by 3 bases; bases with no gene match: 5. This CDR3 spans 15 amino acids. The CDR3 sequence: CASSLLGQGEETQYF. DNA of the CDR3: TGTGCCAGCAGTTTGTTGGGACAGGGGGAGGAGACCCAGTACTTC. Full variable domain (outside the CDR3, taken from reference TRBV28 and TRBJ2-5): DVKVTQSSRYLVKRTGEKVFLECVQDMDHENMFWYRQDPGLGLRLIYFSYDVKMKEKGDIPEGYSVSREKKERFSLILESASTNQTSMYLCASSLLGQGEETQYFGPGTRLLVL.

The chain uses TRBV6-5 and TRBJ1-2, with 7 bases that match TRBD1. V was clipped by 5 bases and J by 2 bases; unmatched bases: 8. The CDR3 has 15 residues. Germline V gene data show CDR1 as MNHEY and CDR2 as SVGAGI. The CDR3 coding sequence is TGTGCCAGCAGTACACCGGGACAGCTAAACTATGGCTACACCTTC. It specifies CASSTPGQLNYGYTF.

This chain links TRBV11-3 with TRBJ2-1, with D perhaps matching TRBD2 (5 bases). V lost 3 bases and J lost 7, with 16 bases in between. CDR1 SGHNT and CDR2 YENEEA come from the germline V gene. This CDR3 is built from 15 residues. The CDR3 loop is CASSLFSSRGNEQFF. DNA for the CDR3: TGTGCCAGCAGCTTGTTTTCGTCGAGAGGGAATGAGCAGTTCTTC.

V is TRBV19 and J is TRBJ1-2; D is possibly TRBD1 (5 bases). Germline CDR1 LNHDA, CDR2 SQIVND (reference sequence). Trimming stripped 4 bases from V and 0 bases from J, with 9 bases between. The CDR3 covers 14 residues. The CDR3: CASSKDTTNYGYTF. The CDR3 DNA is TGTGCCAGTAGTAAGGACACCACTAACTATGGCTACACCTTC.

V and J are TRBV3-1 (or the pseudogene TRBV3-2) and TRBJ1-2; TRBD1 agrees at 7 bases. Per germline, CDR1 LGHDT and CDR2 YNNKEL (reference sequence). J gave up 8 bases and V 4 bases, and 10 bases lay outside the gene matches. The CDR3 covers 14 residues. The CDR3 nucleotides read TGTGCCAGCAGCCCCCAAGGGGGCCCCGGGGGCTACACCTTC. Its translation: CASSPQGGPGGYTF.

V gene TRBV5-1 combines with J gene TRBJ1-5; D not resolved. Germline CDR1 and CDR2: SGHRS and YFSETQ. This CDR3 is built from 15 residues. V lost 7 bases to trimming and J lost 5 bases, with 19 bases between them. In nucleotides, the CDR3 is TGCGCCAGCGCCCCTGGCAGCGTAGACGATCAGCCCCAGCATTTT. Its translation: CASAPGSVDDQPQHF.

The J gene is TRBJ1-3, the V gene TRBV11-3; D uncertain. The germline CDR1 and CDR2 sequences are SGHNT and YENEEA. V gave up 5 bases and J gave up 1 base, with 15 bases separating them. The CDR3 has 16 amino acids. CDR3 amino acids: CASSDFVRESGNTIYF. The DNA for the CDR3 is TGTGCCAGCAGCGATTTCGTCCGGGAGTCTGGAAACACCATATATTTT. The complete variable domain, with remaining parts taken from reference TRBV11-3 and TRBJ1-3, reads EAGVVQSPRYKIIEKKQPVAFWCNPISGHNTLYWYLQNLGQGPELLIRYENEEAVDDSQLPKDRFSAERLKGVDSTLKIQPAELGDSAVYLCASSDFVRESGNTIYFGEGSWLTVV.

The chain uses TRBV12-3 or TRBV12-4 and TRBJ2-7, with TRBD1 matching 7 bases. This CDR3 region has 13 residues. J was trimmed by 9 bases and V by 2 bases; bases with no gene match: 7. CDR3 loop: CASSLRQGLRQYF. Here the CDR3 DNA reads TGTGCCAGCAGTTTAAGACAGGGCTTAAGGCAGTACTTC.

V gene TRBV5-4 combines with J gene TRBJ2-7, with a weak D call TRBD2 (6 bases). CDR3 size: 13 residues. Deletions cut 4 bases from V and 2 bases from J, with 10 bases between. Germline loops: CDR1 SGHNT, CDR2 YYREEE (reference sequence). This CDR3 reads CASSPGTPYEQYF. In nucleotides, the CDR3 is TGTGCCAGCAGCCCTGGGACTCCCTACGAGCAGTACTTC. The full variable domain, in which reference TRBV5-4 and TRBJ2-7 provide the parts outside the CDR3, is ETGVTQSPTHLIKTRGQQVTLRCSSQSGHNTVSWYQQALGQGPQFIFQYYREEENGRGNFPPRFSGLQFPNYSSELNVNALELDDSALYLCASSPGTPYEQYFGPGTRLTVT.

The chain couples TRBV7-2 to TRBJ2-7, with 8 bases fitting TRBD2. The V segment lost 6 bases and the J segment 5 bases; nucleotides outside the gene matches: 12. CDR1 and CDR2 from the germline V gene are SGHTA and FQGNSA. This CDR3 comprises 15 residues. The CDR3 here is CASRPPGLVSHEQYF. In DNA form, the CDR3 reads TGTGCCAGCAGACCGCCGGGACTAGTGTCCCACGAGCAGTACTTC.

The rearrangement links TRBV29-1 to TRBJ2-1; a possible D gene is TRBD2 (5 bases). Deletions cut 3 bases from V and 3 bases from J, with 12 bases between. The CDR3 consists of 14 residues. Germline CDR1 is SQVTM and CDR2 is ANQGSEA. The DNA of the CDR3 is TGCAGCGTTGAGACTACCCGCCTCTACAATGAGCAGTTCTTC. Translated: CSVETTRLYNEQFF.

The rearrangement uses TRBV27 and TRBJ2-7, with 7 bases aligning to TRBD2. V lost 5 bases and J lost 3; bases outside the gene matches: 7. The germline gives CDR1 MNHEY, CDR2 SMNVEV (reference sequence). The CDR3 totals 14 residues. The CDR3: CASSHGTGGYEQYF. The CDR3 region has the DNA TGTGCCAGCAGTCACGGGACGGGGGGCTACGAGCAGTACTTC.

The chain employs TRBV10-3 and TRBJ1-3, with a weak D call TRBD1 (6 bases). The CDR3 sequence is 15 residues long. Germline CDR1 is ENHRY and CDR2 is SYGVKD. V was shortened by 6 bases and J by 2 bases, with 14 bases between the two germline ends. The CDR3 loop is CAIRDRGLAGNTIYF. The CDR3 DNA sequence: TGTGCCATCAGGGACAGAGGCCTAGCTGGAAACACCATATATTTT.

V and J are TRBV19 and TRBJ2-6, with TRBD2 as a possible D gene (5 bases). V dropped 3 bases and J dropped 0 bases, with 12 bases sitting between them. CDR1 LNHDA and CDR2 SQIVND come from the germline V gene (reference sequence). The CDR3 runs to 17 residues. CDR3 region: CASSIGVKVSGANVLTF. Written as DNA, the CDR3 is TGTGCCAGTAGTATCGGGGTAAAGGTCTCTGGGGCCAACGTCCTGACTTTC.

The chain employs TRBV4-2 and TRBJ2-2, with 16 bases identical to TRBD2. Germline V lookup: CDR1 LGHNA, CDR2 YNFKEQ. After removal of 4 bases from V and 4 bases from J, the junction contained 9 bases not matched to a gene. The CDR3 contains 19 residues. The CDR3 DNA sequence: TGTGCCAGCAGCCCGGGGACTAGCGGGAGGGCCTCGGTCACCGGGGAGCTGTTTTTT. This gives the protein CASSPGTSGRASVTGELFF.

The V call is TRBV15, the J call TRBJ2-5; D perhaps matches TRBD2 (5 bases). The CDR3 has 14 amino acids. Germline loops: CDR1 LNHNV, CDR2 YYDKDF (reference sequence). With 0 bases removed from V and 2 bases from J, the gap between germline ends came to 7 bases. The CDR3 loop reads CATSRDPGQETQYF. Here the CDR3 DNA reads TGTGCCACCAGCAGAGATCCGGGGCAAGAGACCCAGTACTTC.

The chain joins TRBV7-8 to TRBJ2-1; possibly TRBD2 for D (5 bases). Germline lookup yields CDR1 SGHVS and CDR2 FQNEAQ. CDR3 length: 17 amino acids. With 0 bases removed from V and 0 bases from J, the gap between germline ends came to 12 bases. The CDR3 loop reads CASSLALGGLSYNEQFF. In DNA, the CDR3 is TGTGCCAGCAGCTTAGCGCTAGGCGGGCTCTCCTACAATGAGCAGTTCTTC. The full variable domain, rest sourced from reference TRBV7-8 and TRBJ2-1, is GAGVSQSPRYKVAKRGQDVALRCDPISGHVSLFWYQQALGQGPEFLTYFQNEAQLDKSGLPSDRFFAERPEGSVSTLKIQRTQQEDSAVYLCASSLALGGLSYNEQFFGPGTRLTVL.

The J gene is TRBJ1-1, the V gene TRBV5-1, with TRBD1 identical over 7 bases. Trimming cost V 1 base and J 2 bases; bases outside gene matches: 5. Germline values: CDR1 SGHRS, CDR2 YFSETQ. The CDR3 extends over 15 amino acids. CDR3 region: CASSLSNRGNTEAFF. For the CDR3, the DNA is TGCGCCAGCAGCTTGAGTAACAGGGGAAACACTGAAGCTTTCTTT. Using reference TRBV5-1 and TRBJ1-1 for the parts outside the CDR3, the full variable domain is KAGVTQTPRYLIKTRGQQVTLSCSPISGHRSVSWYQQTPGQGLQFLFEYFSETQRNKGNFPGRFSGRQFSNSRSEMNVSTLELGDSALYLCASSLSNRGNTEAFFGQGTRLTVV.

This chain connects TRBV6-5 to TRBJ1-6; D not certain. The CDR3 loop spans 13 amino acids. V was shortened by 4 bases and J by 8 bases, with 9 bases between the two germline ends. The germline CDR1 and CDR2 sequences are MNHEY and SVGAGI. This CDR3 is CASSSSPYSPLHF. In DNA form, the CDR3 reads TGTGCCAGCAGTTCGAGTCCCTATTCACCCCTCCACTTT.

V gene TRBV7-9 combines with J gene TRBJ2-3, with D perhaps TRBD2 (6 bases). The CDR3 length is 16 residues. The V gene lost 5 bases and the J gene lost 3 bases, with 18 bases spanning the gap. The V gene's germline CDR1 is SEHNR and CDR2 FQNEAQ (reference sequence). The CDR3 nucleotides are TGTGCCAGCAGCCTTGCGCGGGGCGGCTGGACAGATACGCAGTATTTT. The encoded protein is CASSLARGGWTDTQYF.

The rearrangement links TRBV9 to TRBJ2-3; no reliable D call. Germline lookup yields CDR1 SGDLS and CDR2 YYNGEE. Trimming removed 4 bases at V and 0 bases at J, with 9 bases between. The CDR3 length is 14 residues. Written as DNA, the CDR3 is TGTGCCAGCAGCCTAGGGCCGAGCACAGATACGCAGTATTTT. Translation gives CASSLGPSTDTQYF.

The chain couples TRBV7-9 to TRBJ2-5, with D maybe TRBD2 (6 bases). CDR3 length: 12 residues. The ends were cut back, 7 bases at V and 4 bases at J, with 10 bases in the middle. Per germline, CDR1 SEHNR and CDR2 FQNEAQ (reference sequence). CDR3 sequence (DNA): TGTGCCAGCAACTCGGGAGCAGAGACCCAGTACTTC. Protein: CASNSGAETQYF.

The chain joins TRBV29-1 to TRBJ2-2; 9 nucleotides match TRBD2. CDR1 and CDR2 (germline): SQVTM, ANQGSEA. J lost 0 bases, V lost 6 bases, and 5 bases had no gene match. The CDR3 is 15 amino acids. Here the CDR3 reads CSVSGRPANTGELFF. The CDR3 nucleotides read TGCAGCGTAAGCGGGAGGCCCGCGAACACCGGGGAGCTGTTTTTT.

For the CDR3, the DNA is TGTGCCAGCAGTTTCGTGACAGGGGGACATGAGCAGTTCTTC. Its protein product is CASSFVTGGHEQFF. The rearrangement links TRBV27 to TRBJ2-1, with 9 bases fitting TRBD1. Germline V gene lookup returns CDR1 MNHEY and CDR2 SMNVEV (reference sequence). This CDR3 is built from 14 residues. With V trimmed by 3 bases and J by 8 bases, 5 bases remained unmatched.